This T cell receptor beta chain was recovered during a study of regulatory T cells in long-lasting Graves disease. Study-wide findings and caveats: Repertoires from persistent disease leaned toward TRBV28, TRBJ1-2 and TRBJ2-5.

Germline V lookup: CDR1 SNHLY, CDR2 FYNNEI. The CDR3 is made up of 13 amino acids. V shed 7 bases and J shed 3 bases, with 9 bases lying between them. Time point specified: newly diagnosed GD, antithyroid drugs for less than 3 months. The TCR library was prepared using RNA isolated from PBMCs. Arm-PCR of CDR3 regions and iRepertoire HTBI primers were used to build TCR beta libraries. TCRdb independently ran MiXCR on the multiplex PCR reads; one entry per CDR3 protein. The sample includes more than 400,000 distinct CDR3 sequences, roughly 15% of them seen just once. This clonotype was detected ten times or more. Its antigen is currently unknown. This sample also belongs to another study, concerning T cells in Graves' hyperthyroidism and ophthalmopathy. That study adds: HTBI primers were employed in a first-round RT-PCR of the TCR CDR3.

This receptor was taken from a woman in her 30s with Graves disease. The chain combines TRBV2 with TRBJ2-2; D unresolved. Sequencing was performed on peripheral blood mononuclear cells (PBMCs), taken at new diagnosis, from a patient treated with antithyroid drugs. CDR3 bases: TGTGCCAGCACCCTTGACTACACCGGGGAGCTGTTTTTT. It codes for CASTLDYTGELFF.